This T cell receptor (beta chain) was identified during a study of cytomegalovirus exposure and HLA in healthy donors. The V gene's germline CDR1 is MNHEY and CDR2 SMNVEV (reference sequence). V shed 3 bases and J 8 bases; nucleotides not matched to a gene: 2. The CDR3 totals 12 residues. The PCR was carried out with 60 Vbeta primers and 13 Jbeta primers. The assay was immunoSEQ multiplex PCR, and TCRdb's table has in-frame clones only and misses some. The sample comprises about 21,000 clones, about 78% of which are singletons, and around 7% rests with the top ten. Study-level results: Several of the most significant clusters appeared, in a later analysis, to be linked to common viral pathogens. For most subjects, TCR beta sequences were reported to predict HLA-A and HLA-B alleles with accuracy.

On this clone itself: The antigen is unknown.

Donors counted as nominally healthy when sampled, yet unrecorded immune exposures were likely. The TCR originated in a man in his 60s in good health and CMV-seronegative. V is TRBV27 and J is TRBJ1-2, with 8 bases that match TRBD1. The material sequenced was PBMCs. CDR3 sequence: CASSFSGGGYTF. In DNA form, the CDR3 reads TGTGCCAGCAGTTTTTCAGGGGGCGGCTACACCTTC.